This entry lists 19 T cell receptor beta chains sequenced from one sample in a study of cytomegalovirus exposure and HLA in healthy donors. Primers: 60 Vbeta forward and 13 Jbeta reverse. TCRdb's table, derived via immunoSEQ multiplex PCR, lists solely in-frame clones and lacks some. The data contain 150,000 to 180,000 clones, roughly 84% of them singletons. The sample consisted of PBMCs. The receptors derive from a young woman in good health and CMV-seronegative.

The chain is built from TRBV7-9 and TRBJ2-2; tentative D call: TRBD1 (6 bases). CDR3 size: 16 residues. Germline V lookup: CDR1 SEHNR, CDR2 FQNEAQ (reference sequence). V was clipped by 8 bases and J by 4 bases, with 20 bases between them. The DNA for the CDR3 is TGTGCCAGCTCCGGGCGGACAGTGAGTCCCACCGGGGAGCTGTTTTTT. As protein: CASSGRTVSPTGELFF.

This clone was picked up one time. The chain couples TRBV11-2 to TRBJ1-3; a weak D match, TRBD1 (5 bases). The CDR3 is 15 residues long. Germline values: CDR1 SGHAT, CDR2 FQNNGV. The V end lost 4 bases, the J end lost 0 bases, and 10 bases lay between the germline ends. CDR3 DNA sequence: TGTGCCAGCAGCTGGGGGGGGAGCTCTGGAAACACCATATATTTT. Its translation is CASSWGGSSGNTIYF.

As concerns this clone: Relative to the germline gene, one junction end is altered; a read error may explain this. Other DNA sequences in the same sample also yield this CDR3. This chain links TRBV4-1 with TRBJ2-6; D gene unclear. Germline V lookup: CDR1 MGHRA, CDR2 YSYEKL. The length of the CDR3 is 16 residues. The CDR3 nucleotides are TGTGCCAGCAGCCAAGGGTCCGGCTCTGGGGCCAACGTCCTGACTTTC. This encodes CASSQGSGSGANVLTF.

The chain uses TRBV28 and TRBJ1-2, with D possibly matching TRBD1 (5 bases). The germline CDR1 and CDR2 sequences are MDHEN and SYDVKM. The CDR3 totals 12 residues. The V end was cut by 6 bases, the J end by 4 bases, with 9 bases between. CDR3 nucleotides: TGTGCCAGCAGCTCGGACATCTATGGCTACACCTTC. Protein product: CASSSDIYGYTF.

The chain employs TRBV5-1 and TRBJ2-5; a possible D gene is TRBD2 (6 bases). The J call is uncertain, as TRBJ2-7 better fits the DNA end. This CDR3 has 19 amino acids. CDR1 is SGHRS and CDR2 is YFSETQ in the germline V gene. CDR3 nucleotides: TGCGCCAGCAGCTTGGAGGTGTTCCATGGGGGGAGTTTTCCCTACGAGCAGTACTTC. This sequence encodes CASSLEVFHGGSFPYEQYF.

The genes are TRBV11-1 and TRBJ1-4; maybe TRBD1 (6 bases). CDR3 size: 15 residues. CDR1 and CDR2 from the germline V gene are SGHAT and FQDESV (reference sequence). Trimming stripped 7 bases from V and 4 bases from J, with 16 bases between. In DNA, the CDR3 is TGTGCCAGCACTCACGGGGACACCCGTAATGAAAAACTGTTTTTT. This translates into CASTHGDTRNEKLFF.

The V and J genes are TRBV28 and TRBJ1-1; weak D call: TRBD1 (6 bases). The ends were cut back, 4 bases at V and 4 bases at J, with 19 bases in the middle. CDR3 length: 16 amino acids. Germline values: CDR1 MDHEN, CDR2 SYDVKM. CDR3 bases: TGTGCCAGCAGTTCCGACCGGGGGGCTCGGTTCACTGAAGCTTTCTTT. Protein: CASSSDRGARFTEAFF.

The V call is TRBV5-4, the J call TRBJ1-5; TRBD1 aligns across 8 bases. The CDR3 length is 17 residues. Trimming removed 3 bases from V and 0 bases from J; junction bases left unmatched: 8. The germline V gene has CDR1 SGHNT and CDR2 YYREEE (reference sequence). CDR3 coding DNA: TGTGCCAGCAGCTACCGGACAGGGACGAATAGCAATCAGCCCCAGCATTTT. It translates to CASSYRTGTNSNQPQHF.

Regarding this clone: Other DNA sequences of this sample code for an identical CDR3. The V and J genes are TRBV6-5 and TRBJ2-7; the D is unclear. The CDR3 totals 13 residues. Per the germline V gene, CDR1 is MNHEY and CDR2 is SVGAGI. Trimming left V 0 bases short and J 3 bases short, with 6 bases between. CDR3 in DNA: TGTGCCAGCAGTTACTCGCGAGACTACGAGCAGTACTTC. Amino acid sequence: CASSYSRDYEQYF.

The chain carries TRBV20-1 and TRBJ2-3; D is uncertain. V shed 5 bases and J shed 4 bases, with 7 bases lying between them. There are 11 residues in the CDR3. Germline V lookup: CDR1 DFQATT, CDR2 SNEGSKA (reference sequence). The CDR3 region is CSAQLSDTQYF. The CDR3 nucleotides are TGCAGTGCTCAACTTTCAGATACGCAGTATTTT.

This chain uses TRBV18 with TRBJ2-2, with TRBD1 as a possible D gene (5 bases). This CDR3 contains 16 residues. From germline, CDR1 is KGHSH and CDR2 LQKENI. V gave up 1 base and J gave up 2 bases, with 11 bases separating them. CDR3 coding DNA: TGTGCCAGCTCACCACGCAGGGATGGAAACACCGGGGAGCTGTTTTTT. It specifies CASSPRRDGNTGELFF.

The gene calls are TRBV9 and TRBJ2-3, with D perhaps TRBD2 (7 bases). CDR1 and CDR2 (germline): SGDLS, YYNGEE. The CDR3 spans 14 residues. V dropped 0 bases and J dropped 6 bases, with 11 bases sitting between them. CDR3 coding DNA: TGTGCCAGCAGCGTAGAGGGCGGGGGCGATACGCAGTATTTT. Translating gives CASSVEGGGDTQYF.

This clone was observed a single time. The gene calls are TRBV5-1 and TRBJ2-2, with D tentatively TRBD1 (5 bases). The CDR3 extends over 14 amino acids. The germline gives CDR1 SGHRS, CDR2 YFSETQ. V lost 5 bases to trimming and J lost 1 base, with 9 bases between them. The chain's CDR3 is CASRPTVNTGELFF. In DNA form, the CDR3 reads TGCGCCAGCAGGCCGACAGTGAACACCGGGGAGCTGTTTTTT.

The rearrangement joins TRBV2 to TRBJ2-5; TRBD2 matches at 7 bases. The CDR3 sequence is 12 residues long. CDR1 is SNHLY, CDR2 FYNNEI, per germline. V lost 8 bases to trimming and J lost 3 bases; unmatched junction nucleotides: 3. Written as DNA, the CDR3 is TGTGCCAGCTGGGGGAGGGAAGAGACCCAGTACTTC. It codes for CASWGREETQYF.

In its sample, this clone was seen a few times. The V and J genes are TRBV4-3 and TRBJ2-7; 9 nucleotides match TRBD2. Germline V gives CDR1 LGHNA, CDR2 YSLEER. This CDR3 has 18 amino acids. After removal of 1 base from V and 6 bases from J, the junction contained 16 bases not matched to a gene. CDR3: CASSQGSLVAGVFGEQYF. The CDR3 DNA is TGCGCCAGCAGCCAAGGATCGCTCGTAGCGGGAGTATTCGGCGAGCAGTACTTC.

The V and J genes are TRBV7-2 and TRBJ2-5; weak D call: TRBD2 (5 bases). Trimming cost V 4 bases and J 3 bases, with 18 bases left between them. Germline loops: CDR1 SGHTA, CDR2 FQGNSA. This CDR3 is built from 16 residues. In DNA, the CDR3 is TGTGCCAGCAGCTCTCCTCGCTACTGGGGAGAAGAGACCCAGTACTTC. It encodes CASSSPRYWGEETQYF.

The chain is built from TRBV18 and TRBJ2-5, with TRBD2 matching 16 bases. The ends lost 3 bases at V and 3 bases at J; junction bases unmatched: 7. Germline V gives CDR1 KGHSH, CDR2 LQKENI. This CDR3 has 18 residues. CDR3 DNA: TGTGCCAGCTCACCCCCCGGGACTAGCGGGAGGGCCAAAGAGACCCAGTACTTC. It encodes CASSPPGTSGRAKETQYF.

The chain carries TRBV5-4 and TRBJ2-1; TRBD2 might be the D (7 bases). This CDR3 comprises 14 residues. Germline-derived CDR1 and CDR2 are SGHNT and YYREEE (reference sequence). V dropped 6 bases and J dropped 10 bases, with 20 bases sitting between them. The CDR3 region has the DNA TGTGCCAGCACCTATAACAGCGGGACACCCGAGCAGTTCTTC. Its translation is CASTYNSGTPEQFF.

Remarks on this clone: The junction differs from germline at one of its ends, possibly a read error. The V gene is TRBV19, the J gene TRBJ2-2; D remains unclear. Germline CDR1 reads LNHDA; CDR2 reads SQIVND (reference sequence). The length of the CDR3 is 13 residues. The CDR3: CASSIVNIGELFF. Here the CDR3 DNA reads TGTGCCAGTAGTATAGTGAACATCGGGGAGCTGTTTTTT. The variable domain in full, with the rest retrieved from reference TRBV19 and TRBJ2-2, is DGGITQSPKYLFRKEGQNVTLSCEQNLNHDAMYWYRQDPGQGLRLIYYSQIVNDFQKGDIAEGYSVSREKKESFPLTVTSAQKNPTAFYLCASSIVNIGELFFGEGSRLTVL.